This T cell receptor (beta chain) was sequenced for a study of blood T cell repertoires in COVID-19. The CDR3 loop spans 15 amino acids. Germline values: CDR1 SNHLY, CDR2 FYNNEI. Unmatched junction bases numbered 2, after V lost 4 bases and J lost 0 bases. The cohort comprised adults aged 18 to 89 years residing in approximately 25 US areas. Cohort 3 recovered donors had two negative PCRs, clearance, or symptom resolution. Some clones are missing from TCRdb's copy, which holds only in-frame ones; the method was immunoSEQ multiplex PCR. The table lists approximately 200,000 clones, roughly four fifths of them singletons.

The sample consisted of PBMCs or T cells enriched from blood (not recorded which). The V call is TRBV2, the J call TRBJ1-2; 10 nucleotides line up with TRBD1. The sequence was obtained from a man aged 40-49 years who had recovered from COVID-19. CDR3: CASSGDRGPNYGYTF. CDR3 nucleotide sequence: TGTGCCAGCAGTGGTGACAGGGGGCCTAACTATGGCTACACCTTC.